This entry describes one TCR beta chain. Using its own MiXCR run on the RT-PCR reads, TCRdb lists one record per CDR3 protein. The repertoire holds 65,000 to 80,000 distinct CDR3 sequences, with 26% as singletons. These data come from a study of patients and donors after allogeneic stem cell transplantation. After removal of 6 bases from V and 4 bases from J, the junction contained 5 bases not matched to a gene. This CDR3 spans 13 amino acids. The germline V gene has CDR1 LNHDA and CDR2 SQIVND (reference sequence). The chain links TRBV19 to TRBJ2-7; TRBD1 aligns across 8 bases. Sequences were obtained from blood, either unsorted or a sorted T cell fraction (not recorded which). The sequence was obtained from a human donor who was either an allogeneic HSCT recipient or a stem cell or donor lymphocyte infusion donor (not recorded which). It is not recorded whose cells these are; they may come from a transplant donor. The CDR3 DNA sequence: TGTGCCAGTAGCTCGACAGGGGCGTACGAGCAGTACTTC. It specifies CASSSTGAYEQYF. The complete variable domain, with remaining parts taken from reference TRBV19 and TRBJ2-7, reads DGGITQSPKYLFRKEGQNVTLSCEQNLNHDAMYWYRQDPGQGLRLIYYSQIVNDFQKGDIAEGYSVSREKKESFPLTVTSAQKNPTAFYLCASSSTGAYEQYFGPGTRLTVT.